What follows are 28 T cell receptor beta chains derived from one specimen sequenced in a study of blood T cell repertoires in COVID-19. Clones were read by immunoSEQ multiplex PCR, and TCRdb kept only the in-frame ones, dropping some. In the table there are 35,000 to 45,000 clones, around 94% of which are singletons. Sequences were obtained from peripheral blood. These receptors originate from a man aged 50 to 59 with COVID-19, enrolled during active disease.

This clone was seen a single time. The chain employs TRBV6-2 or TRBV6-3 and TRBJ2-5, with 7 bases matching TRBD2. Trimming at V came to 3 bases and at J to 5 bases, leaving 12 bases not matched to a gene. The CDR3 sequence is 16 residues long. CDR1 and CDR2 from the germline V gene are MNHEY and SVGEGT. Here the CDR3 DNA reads TGTGCCAGCAGTTATATCGAGGCGGGAGTGGGCGAGACCCAGTACTTC. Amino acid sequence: CASSYIEAGVGETQYF.

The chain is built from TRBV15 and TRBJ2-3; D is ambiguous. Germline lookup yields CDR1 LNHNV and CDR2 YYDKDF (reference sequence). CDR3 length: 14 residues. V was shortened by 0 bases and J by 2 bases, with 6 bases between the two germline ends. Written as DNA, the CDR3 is TGTGCCACCAGCAGAGATCCAGACACAGATACGCAGTATTTT. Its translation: CATSRDPDTDTQYF.

CDR3 region: CASSYPRDIASYEQYF. CDR3 nucleotide sequence: TGTGCCAGCAGTTACCCGCGGGATATTGCGTCCTACGAGCAGTACTTC. The chain combines TRBV6-2 or TRBV6-3 with TRBJ2-7, with D perhaps TRBD2 (6 bases). This CDR3 region has 16 residues. Germline values: CDR1 MNHEY, CDR2 SVGEGT. V gave up 2 bases and J gave up 1 base, with 15 bases separating them.

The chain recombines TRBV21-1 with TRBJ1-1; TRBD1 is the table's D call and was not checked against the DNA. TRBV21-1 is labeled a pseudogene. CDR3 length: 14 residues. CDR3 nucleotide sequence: TGTGCCAGCCTTCCCCAGGGGGTATGTACTGAAGCTTTCTTT. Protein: CASLPQGVCTEAFF.

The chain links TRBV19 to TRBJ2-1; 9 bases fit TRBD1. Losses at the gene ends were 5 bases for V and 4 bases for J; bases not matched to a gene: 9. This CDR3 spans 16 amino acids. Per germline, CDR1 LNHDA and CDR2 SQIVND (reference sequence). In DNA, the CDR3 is TGTGCCAGTAGTGCCTCCCGGACAGGGGCGTACAATGAGCAGTTCTTC. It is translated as CASSASRTGAYNEQFF.

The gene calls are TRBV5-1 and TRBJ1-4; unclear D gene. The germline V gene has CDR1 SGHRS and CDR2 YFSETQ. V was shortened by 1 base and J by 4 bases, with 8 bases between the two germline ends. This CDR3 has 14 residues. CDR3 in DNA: TGCGCCAGCAGCTTGCGGGTAGATAATGAAAAACTGTTTTTT. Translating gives CASSLRVDNEKLFF.

The CDR3 sequence is CASSLDRGDEKLFF. CDR3 DNA sequence: TGTGCCAGCAGCTTGGACAGGGGGGATGAAAAACTGTTTTTT. The chain recombines TRBV5-4 with TRBJ1-4; TRBD1 matches 8 bases. The germline V gene encodes CDR1 SGHNT and CDR2 YYREEE (reference sequence). With V trimmed by 0 bases and J by 6 bases, 1 base remained unmatched. The CDR3 consists of 14 residues.

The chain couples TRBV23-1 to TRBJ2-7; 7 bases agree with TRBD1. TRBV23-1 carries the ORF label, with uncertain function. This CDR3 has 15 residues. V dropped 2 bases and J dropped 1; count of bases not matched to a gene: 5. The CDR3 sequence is CASSQGTVFSYEQYF. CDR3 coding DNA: TGCGCCAGCAGTCAAGGGACAGTCTTTTCCTACGAGCAGTACTTC.

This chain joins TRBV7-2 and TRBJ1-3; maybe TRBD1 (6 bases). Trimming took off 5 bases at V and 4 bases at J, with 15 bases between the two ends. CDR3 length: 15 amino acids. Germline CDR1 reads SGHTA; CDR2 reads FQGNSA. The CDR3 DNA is TGTGCCAGCAGCCCAGGGGACCTTACAGGAAACACCATATATTTT. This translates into CASSPGDLTGNTIYF.

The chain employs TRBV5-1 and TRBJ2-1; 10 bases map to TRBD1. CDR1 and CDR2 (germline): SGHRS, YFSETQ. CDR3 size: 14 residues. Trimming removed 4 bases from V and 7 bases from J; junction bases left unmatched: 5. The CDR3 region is CASSQDRGENEQFF. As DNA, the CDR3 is TGCGCCAGCAGCCAGGACAGGGGGGAAAATGAGCAGTTCTTC.

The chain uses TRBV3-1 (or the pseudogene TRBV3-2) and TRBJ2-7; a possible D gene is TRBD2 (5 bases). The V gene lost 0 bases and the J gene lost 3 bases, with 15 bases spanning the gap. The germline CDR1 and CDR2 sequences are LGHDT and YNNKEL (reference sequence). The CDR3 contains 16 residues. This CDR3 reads CASSQDLRTGFYEQYF. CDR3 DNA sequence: TGTGCCAGCAGCCAAGATCTCAGGACTGGATTCTACGAGCAGTACTTC.

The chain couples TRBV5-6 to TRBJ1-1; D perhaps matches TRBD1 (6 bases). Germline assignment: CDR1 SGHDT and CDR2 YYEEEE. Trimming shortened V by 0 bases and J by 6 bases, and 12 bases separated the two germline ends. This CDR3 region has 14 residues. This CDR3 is CASSLVLRTAEAFF. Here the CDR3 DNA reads TGTGCCAGCAGCTTGGTATTGAGGACAGCTGAAGCTTTCTTT. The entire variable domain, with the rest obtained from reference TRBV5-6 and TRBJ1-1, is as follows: DAGVTQSPTHLIKTRGQQVTLRCSPKSGHDTVSWYQQALGQGPQFIFQYYEEEERQRGNFPDRFSGHQFPNYSSELNVNALLLGDSALYLCASSLVLRTAEAFFGQGTRLTVV.

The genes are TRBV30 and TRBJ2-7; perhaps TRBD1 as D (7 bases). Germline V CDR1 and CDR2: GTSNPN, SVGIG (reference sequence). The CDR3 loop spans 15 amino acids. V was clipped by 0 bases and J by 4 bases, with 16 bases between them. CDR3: CAWSVRRGPQYEQYF. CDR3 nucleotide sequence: TGTGCCTGGAGTGTACGGAGGGGGCCGCAGTACGAGCAGTACTTC. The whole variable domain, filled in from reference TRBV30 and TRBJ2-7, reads SQTIHQWPATLVQPVGSPLSLECTVEGTSNPNLYWYRQAAGRGLQLLFYSVGIGQISSEVPQNLSASRPQDRQFILSSKKLLLSDSGFYLCAWSVRRGPQYEQYFGPGTRLTVT.

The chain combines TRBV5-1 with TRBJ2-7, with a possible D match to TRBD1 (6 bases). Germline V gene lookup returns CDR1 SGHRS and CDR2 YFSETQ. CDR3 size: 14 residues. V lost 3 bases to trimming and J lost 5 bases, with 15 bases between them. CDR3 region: CASSSITGSHEQYF. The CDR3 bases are TGCGCCAGCAGCTCCATCACAGGGTCCCACGAGCAGTACTTC.

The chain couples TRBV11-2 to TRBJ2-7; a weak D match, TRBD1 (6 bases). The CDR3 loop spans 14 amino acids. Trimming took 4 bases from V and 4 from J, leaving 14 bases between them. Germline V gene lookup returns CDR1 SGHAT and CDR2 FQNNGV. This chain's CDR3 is CASSSARGRYEQYF. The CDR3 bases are TGTGCCAGCAGCTCGGCCAGGGGCCGGTACGAGCAGTACTTC. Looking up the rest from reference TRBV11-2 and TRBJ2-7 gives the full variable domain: EAGVAQSPRYKIIEKRQSVAFWCNPISGHATLYWYQQILGQGPKLLIQFQNNGVVDDSQLPKDRFSAERLKGVDSTLKIQPAKLEDSAVYLCASSSARGRYEQYFGPGTRLTVT.

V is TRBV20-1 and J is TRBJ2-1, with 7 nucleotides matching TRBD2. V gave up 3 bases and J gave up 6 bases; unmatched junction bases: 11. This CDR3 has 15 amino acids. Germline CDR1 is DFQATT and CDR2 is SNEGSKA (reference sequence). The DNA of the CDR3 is TGCAGTGCTAGTTCCCTGGCGGGACTAAGCAATGAGCAGTTCTTC. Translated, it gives CSASSLAGLSNEQFF.

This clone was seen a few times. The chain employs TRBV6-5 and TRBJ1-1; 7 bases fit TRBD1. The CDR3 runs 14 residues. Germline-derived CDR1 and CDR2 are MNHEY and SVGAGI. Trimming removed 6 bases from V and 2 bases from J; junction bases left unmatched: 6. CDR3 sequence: CASRPTGINTEAFF. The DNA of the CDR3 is TGTGCCAGCAGGCCGACAGGGATTAACACTGAAGCTTTCTTT.

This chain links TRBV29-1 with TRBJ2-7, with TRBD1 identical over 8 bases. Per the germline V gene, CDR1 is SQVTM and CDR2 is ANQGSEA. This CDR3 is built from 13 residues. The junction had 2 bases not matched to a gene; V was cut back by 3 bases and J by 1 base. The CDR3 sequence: CSVEDRVSYEQYF. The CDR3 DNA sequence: TGCAGCGTTGAGGACAGGGTGTCCTACGAGCAGTACTTC.

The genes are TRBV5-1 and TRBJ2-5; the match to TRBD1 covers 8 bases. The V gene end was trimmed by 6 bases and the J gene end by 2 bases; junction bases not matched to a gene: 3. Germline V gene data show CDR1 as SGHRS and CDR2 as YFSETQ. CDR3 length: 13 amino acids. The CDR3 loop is CASKTGAQETQYF. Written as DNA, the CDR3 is TGCGCCAGCAAGACAGGGGCTCAAGAGACCCAGTACTTC.

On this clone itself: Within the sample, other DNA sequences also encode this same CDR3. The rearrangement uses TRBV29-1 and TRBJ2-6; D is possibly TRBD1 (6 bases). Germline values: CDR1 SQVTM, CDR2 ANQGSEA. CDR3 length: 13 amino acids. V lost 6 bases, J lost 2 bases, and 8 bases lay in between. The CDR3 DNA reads TGCAGCGTCCGACAGGCTGGGGCCAACGTCCTGACTTTC. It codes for CSVRQAGANVLTF.

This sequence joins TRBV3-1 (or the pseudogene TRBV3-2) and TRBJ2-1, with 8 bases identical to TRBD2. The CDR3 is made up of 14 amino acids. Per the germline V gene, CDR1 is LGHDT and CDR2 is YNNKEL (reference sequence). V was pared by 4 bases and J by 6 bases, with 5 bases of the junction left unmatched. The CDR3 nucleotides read TGTGCCAGCAGCCGGTCACGGGAGGGCAATGAGCAGTTCTTC. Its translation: CASSRSREGNEQFF.

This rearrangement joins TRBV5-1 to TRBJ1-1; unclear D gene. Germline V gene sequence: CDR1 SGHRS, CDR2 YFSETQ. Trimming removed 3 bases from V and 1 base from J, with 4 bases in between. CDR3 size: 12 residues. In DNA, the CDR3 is TGCGCCAGCAGCTACAAGAACACTGAAGCTTTCTTT. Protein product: CASSYKNTEAFF.

The CDR3 DNA follows: TGTGCCAGCAGGCAGGGACTAGCGGGTTGGTACGATGAGCAGTTCTTC. Encoded protein: CASRQGLAGWYDEQFF. The J gene is TRBJ2-1, the V gene TRBV3-1 (or the pseudogene TRBV3-2); the match to TRBD2 covers 12 bases. Germline V gene sequence: CDR1 LGHDT, CDR2 YNNKEL (reference sequence). The V segment lost 6 bases and the J segment 8 bases; nucleotides outside the gene matches: 11. The CDR3 is 16 amino acids.

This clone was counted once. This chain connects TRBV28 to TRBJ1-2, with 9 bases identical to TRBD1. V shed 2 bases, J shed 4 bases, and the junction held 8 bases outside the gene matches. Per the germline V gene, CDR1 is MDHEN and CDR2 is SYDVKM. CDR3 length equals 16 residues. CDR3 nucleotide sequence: TGTGCCAGCAGTTTAATTGGGACAGGGCAGGCCTATGGCTACACCTTC. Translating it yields CASSLIGTGQAYGYTF.

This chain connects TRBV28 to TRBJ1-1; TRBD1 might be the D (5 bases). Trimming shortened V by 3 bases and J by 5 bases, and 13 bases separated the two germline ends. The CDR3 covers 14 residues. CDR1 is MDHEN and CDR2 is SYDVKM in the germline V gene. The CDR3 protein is CASSLGGTSTEAFF. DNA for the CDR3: TGTGCCAGCAGTTTGGGGGGGACCTCGACTGAAGCTTTCTTT.

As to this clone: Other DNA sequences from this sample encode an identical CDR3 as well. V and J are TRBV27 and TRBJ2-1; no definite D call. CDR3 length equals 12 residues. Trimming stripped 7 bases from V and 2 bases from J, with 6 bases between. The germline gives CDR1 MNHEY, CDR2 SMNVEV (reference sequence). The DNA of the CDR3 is TGTGCCAGCACTACAGCCTACAATGAGCAGTTCTTC. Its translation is CASTTAYNEQFF.

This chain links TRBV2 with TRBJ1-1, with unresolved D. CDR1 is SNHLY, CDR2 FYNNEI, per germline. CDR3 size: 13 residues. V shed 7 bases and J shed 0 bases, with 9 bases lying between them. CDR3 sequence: CASKSDMNTEAFF. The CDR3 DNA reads TGTGCCAGCAAGAGTGATATGAACACTGAAGCTTTCTTT.

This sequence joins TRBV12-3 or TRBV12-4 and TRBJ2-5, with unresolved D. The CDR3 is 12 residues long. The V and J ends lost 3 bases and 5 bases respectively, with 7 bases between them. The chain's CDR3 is CASSFGRETQYF. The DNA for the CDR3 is TGTGCCAGCAGTTTTGGTCGGGAGACCCAGTACTTC.